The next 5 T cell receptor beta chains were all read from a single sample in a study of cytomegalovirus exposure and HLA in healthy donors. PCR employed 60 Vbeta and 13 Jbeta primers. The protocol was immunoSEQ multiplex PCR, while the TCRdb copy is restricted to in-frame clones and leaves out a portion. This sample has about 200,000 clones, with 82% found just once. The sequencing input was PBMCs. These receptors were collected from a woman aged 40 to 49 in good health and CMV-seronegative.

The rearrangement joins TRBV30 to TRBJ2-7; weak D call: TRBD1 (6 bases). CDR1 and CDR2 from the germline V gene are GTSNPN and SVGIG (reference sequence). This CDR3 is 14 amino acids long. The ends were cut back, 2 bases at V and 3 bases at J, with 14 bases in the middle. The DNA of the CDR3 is TGTGCCTGGAGTACAGGGTCCGGACTCTACGAGCAGTACTTC. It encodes CAWSTGSGLYEQYF.

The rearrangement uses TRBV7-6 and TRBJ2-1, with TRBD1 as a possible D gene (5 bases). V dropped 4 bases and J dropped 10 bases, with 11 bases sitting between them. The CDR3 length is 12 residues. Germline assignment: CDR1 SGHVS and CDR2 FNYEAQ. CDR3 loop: CASSSSSGEQFF. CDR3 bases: TGTGCCAGCAGCTCCTCCTCAGGGGAGCAGTTCTTC.

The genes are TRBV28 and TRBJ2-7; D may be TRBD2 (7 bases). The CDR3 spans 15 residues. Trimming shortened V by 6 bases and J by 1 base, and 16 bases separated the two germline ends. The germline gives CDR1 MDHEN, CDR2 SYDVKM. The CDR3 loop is CASSQGGGWSYEQYF. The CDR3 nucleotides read TGTGCCAGCAGCCAAGGGGGGGGCTGGTCCTACGAGCAGTACTTC.

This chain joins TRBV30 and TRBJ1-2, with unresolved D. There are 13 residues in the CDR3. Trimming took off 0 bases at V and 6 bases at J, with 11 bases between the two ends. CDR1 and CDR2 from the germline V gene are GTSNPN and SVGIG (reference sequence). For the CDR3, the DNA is TGTGCCTGGAGTGTATATCAACAGCATGGCTACACCTTC. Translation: CAWSVYQQHGYTF.

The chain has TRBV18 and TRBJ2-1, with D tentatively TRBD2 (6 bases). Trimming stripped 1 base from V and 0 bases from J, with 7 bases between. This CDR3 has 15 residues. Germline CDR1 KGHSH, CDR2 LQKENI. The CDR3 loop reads CASSPLAASYNEQFF. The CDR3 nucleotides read TGTGCCAGCTCACCACTAGCGGCCTCCTACAATGAGCAGTTCTTC.